These 3 T cell receptor beta chains were sequenced from one sample in a study of shared clonotypes between healthy human individuals. TCRdb keeps only in-frame clones here, not all; method: immunoSEQ multiplex PCR. Among 950,000 to 1,300,000 clones, about 75% were seen once, and the ten largest hold about 1.5%. The material sequenced was memory CD4+ T cells sorted from blood. Subset here: CD45RA-negative fraction. These receptors were obtained from a man between 18 and 35 years old in good health.

This rearrangement joins TRBV4-1 to TRBJ1-3; the D is unclear. V gave up 2 bases and J gave up 2 bases, with 22 bases separating them. The CDR3 has 19 amino acids. Germline-derived CDR1 and CDR2 are MGHRA and YSYEKL. This CDR3 reads CASSQYTHSAVIAGNTIYF. The CDR3 bases are TGCGCCAGCAGCCAATATACCCACTCCGCAGTCATCGCTGGAAACACCATATATTTT.

The chain employs TRBV2 and TRBJ2-3; no clear D. Trimming left V 8 bases short and J 1 base short, with 10 bases between. There are 13 residues in the CDR3. Germline V gives CDR1 SNHLY, CDR2 FYNNEI. CDR3 DNA sequence: TGTGCCAGCCACCGGCTAGGCACAGATACGCAGTATTTT. Translating it yields CASHRLGTDTQYF.

The chain uses TRBV19 and TRBJ2-2; 7 bases agree with TRBD2. J gave up 1 base and V 7 bases, and 3 bases lay outside the gene matches. The germline V gene encodes CDR1 LNHDA and CDR2 SQIVND (reference sequence). The CDR3 has 14 amino acids. In DNA form, the CDR3 reads TGTGCCAGTACGGCGGGAGAGAACACCGGGGAGCTGTTTTTT. Translating it yields CASTAGENTGELFF.